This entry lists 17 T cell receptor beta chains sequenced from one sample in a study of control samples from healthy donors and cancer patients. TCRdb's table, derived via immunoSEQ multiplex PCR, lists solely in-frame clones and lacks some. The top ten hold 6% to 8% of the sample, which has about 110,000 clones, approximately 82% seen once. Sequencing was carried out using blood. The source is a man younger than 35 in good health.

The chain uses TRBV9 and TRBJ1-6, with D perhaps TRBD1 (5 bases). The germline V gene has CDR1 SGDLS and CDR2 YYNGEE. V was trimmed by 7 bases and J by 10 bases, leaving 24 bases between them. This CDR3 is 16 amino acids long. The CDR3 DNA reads TGTGCCAGCTCCGTGGGCGGGTGGGGGGACGTATCACCCCTCCACTTT. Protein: CASSVGGWGDVSPLHF.

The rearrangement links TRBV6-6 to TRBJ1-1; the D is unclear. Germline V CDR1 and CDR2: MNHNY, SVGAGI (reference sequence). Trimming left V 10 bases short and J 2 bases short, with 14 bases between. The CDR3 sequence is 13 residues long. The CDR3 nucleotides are TGTGCCACCCTGTTTTCCAGCAACACTGAAGCTTTCTTT. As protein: CATLFSSNTEAFF.

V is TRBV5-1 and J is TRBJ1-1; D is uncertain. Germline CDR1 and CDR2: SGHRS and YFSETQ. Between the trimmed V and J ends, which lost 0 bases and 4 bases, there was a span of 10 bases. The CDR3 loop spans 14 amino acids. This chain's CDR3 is CASSLASSGTEAFF. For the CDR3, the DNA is TGCGCCAGCAGCTTGGCAAGTAGCGGCACTGAAGCTTTCTTT.

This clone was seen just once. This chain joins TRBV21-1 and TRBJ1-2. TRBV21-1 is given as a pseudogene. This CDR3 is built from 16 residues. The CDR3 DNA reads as TGTGCCAGCAGCAAGGTGGAAAGGGGGGCGGCGGAGGGCTACACCTTC. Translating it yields CASSKVERGAAEGYTF.

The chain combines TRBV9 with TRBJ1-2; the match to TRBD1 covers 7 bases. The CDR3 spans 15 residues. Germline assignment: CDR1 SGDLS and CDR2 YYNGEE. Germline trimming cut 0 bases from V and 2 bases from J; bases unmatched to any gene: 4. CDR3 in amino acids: CASSVVRGPNYGYTF. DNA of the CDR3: TGTGCCAGCAGCGTAGTTAGGGGGCCCAACTATGGCTACACCTTC.

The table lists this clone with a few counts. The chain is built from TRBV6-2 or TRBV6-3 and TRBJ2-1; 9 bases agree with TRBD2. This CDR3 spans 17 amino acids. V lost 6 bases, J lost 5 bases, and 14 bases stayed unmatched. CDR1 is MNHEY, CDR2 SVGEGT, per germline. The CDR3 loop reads CASSSGIAGASNNEQFF. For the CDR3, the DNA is TGTGCCAGCAGCTCCGGGATAGCGGGGGCCTCAAACAATGAGCAGTTCTTC.

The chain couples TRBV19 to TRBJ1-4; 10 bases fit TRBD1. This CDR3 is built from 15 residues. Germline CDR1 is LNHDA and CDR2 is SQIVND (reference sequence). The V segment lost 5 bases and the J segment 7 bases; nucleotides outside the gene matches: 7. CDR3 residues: CASSPTGTGAEKLFF. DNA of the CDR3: TGTGCCAGTAGTCCGACCGGGACAGGGGCTGAAAAACTGTTTTTT.

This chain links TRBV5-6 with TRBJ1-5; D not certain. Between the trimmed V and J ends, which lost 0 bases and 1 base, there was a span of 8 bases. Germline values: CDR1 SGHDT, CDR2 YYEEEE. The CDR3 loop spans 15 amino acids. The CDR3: CASSLAAVSNQPQHF. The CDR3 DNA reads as TGTGCCAGCAGCTTGGCCGCAGTCAGCAATCAGCCCCAGCATTTT.

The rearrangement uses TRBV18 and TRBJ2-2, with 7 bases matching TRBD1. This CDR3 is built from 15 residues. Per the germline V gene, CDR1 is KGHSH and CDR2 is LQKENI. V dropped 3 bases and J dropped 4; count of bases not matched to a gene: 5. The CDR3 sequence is CASSPNTGVTGELFF. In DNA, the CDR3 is TGTGCCAGCTCACCCAATACAGGGGTCACCGGGGAGCTGTTTTTT.

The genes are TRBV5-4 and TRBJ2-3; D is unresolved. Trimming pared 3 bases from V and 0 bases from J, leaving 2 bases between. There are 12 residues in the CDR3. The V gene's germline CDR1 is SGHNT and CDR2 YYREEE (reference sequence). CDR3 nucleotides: TGTGCCAGCAGCTCTAGCACAGATACGCAGTATTTT. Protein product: CASSSSTDTQYF.

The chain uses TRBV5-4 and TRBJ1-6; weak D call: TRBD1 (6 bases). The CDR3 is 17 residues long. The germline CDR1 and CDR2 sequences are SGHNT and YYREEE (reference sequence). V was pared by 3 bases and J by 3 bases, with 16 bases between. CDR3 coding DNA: TGTGCCAGCAGCTCCATAAAACAGGGAATCTATAATTCACCCCTCCACTTT. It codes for CASSSIKQGIYNSPLHF.

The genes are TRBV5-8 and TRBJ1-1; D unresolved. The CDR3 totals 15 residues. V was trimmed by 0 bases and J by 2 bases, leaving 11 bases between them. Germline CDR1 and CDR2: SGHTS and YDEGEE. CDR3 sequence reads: CASSLAYRTNTEAFF. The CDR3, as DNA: TGTGCCAGCAGCTTGGCCTACAGAACAAACACTGAAGCTTTCTTT.

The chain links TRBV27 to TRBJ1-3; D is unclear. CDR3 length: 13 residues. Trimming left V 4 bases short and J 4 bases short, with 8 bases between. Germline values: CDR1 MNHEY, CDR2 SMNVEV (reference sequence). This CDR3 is CASSSRYGNTIYF. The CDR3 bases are TGTGCCAGCAGTTCCCGATACGGAAACACCATATATTTT.

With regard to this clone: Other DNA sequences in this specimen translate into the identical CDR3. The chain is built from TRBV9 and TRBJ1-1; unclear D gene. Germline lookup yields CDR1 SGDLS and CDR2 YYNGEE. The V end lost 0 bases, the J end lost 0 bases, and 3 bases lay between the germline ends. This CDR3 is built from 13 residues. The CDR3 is CASSVDVNTEAFF. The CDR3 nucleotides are TGTGCCAGCAGCGTAGACGTGAACACTGAAGCTTTCTTT.

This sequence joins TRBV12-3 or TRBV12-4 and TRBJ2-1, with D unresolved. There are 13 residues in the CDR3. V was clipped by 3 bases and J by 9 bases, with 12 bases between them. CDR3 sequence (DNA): TGTGCCAGCAGTTTTGGATTCGGGTTTGAGCAGTTCTTC. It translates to CASSFGFGFEQFF.

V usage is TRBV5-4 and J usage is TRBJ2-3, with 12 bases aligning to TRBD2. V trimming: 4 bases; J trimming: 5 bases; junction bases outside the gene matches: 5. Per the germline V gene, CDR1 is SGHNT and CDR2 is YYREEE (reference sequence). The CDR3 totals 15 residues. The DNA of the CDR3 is TGTGCCAGCAGCCCTAGCGGGGGGGCCTTAGATACGCAGTATTTT. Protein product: CASSPSGGALDTQYF.

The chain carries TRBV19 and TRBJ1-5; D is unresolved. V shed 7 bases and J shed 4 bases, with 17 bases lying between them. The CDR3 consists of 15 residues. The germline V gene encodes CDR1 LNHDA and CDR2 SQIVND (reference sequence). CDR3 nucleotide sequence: TGTGCCAGTACCGAGAATTTAGGGCGTAATCAGCCCCAGCATTTT. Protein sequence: CASTENLGRNQPQHF.